What follows are 22 T cell receptor beta chains derived from one specimen sequenced in a study of CD8+ T cells in alopecia areata. Described treatment: oral pan-JAK inhibitor, 5-10 mg twice daily. RNA was isolated and reverse transcribed to cDNA, the sequencing template. Assay used: immunoSEQ multiplex PCR; TCRdb lists only in-frame clones, some missing. The sample shows fewer than 250,000 clones, around 65% of them seen only once. The material was CD4+ T cells sorted from blood, obtained at week 4, from a patient treated with tofacitinib. The receptor source for this set is a human donor with alopecia areata.

V is TRBV6-5 and J is TRBJ2-7; D may correspond to TRBD1 or TRBD2 (5 bases each). This CDR3 region has 13 residues. The V gene lost 6 bases and the J gene lost 1 base, with 10 bases spanning the gap. Germline loops: CDR1 MNHEY, CDR2 SVGAGI. The CDR3 protein is CASRRDGSYEQYF. The CDR3 DNA is TGTGCCAGCAGGAGGGACGGATCCTACGAGCAGTACTTC.

The chain links TRBV6-5 to TRBJ2-6; D is unclear. Germline V CDR1 and CDR2: MNHEY, SVGAGI. The CDR3 sequence is 15 residues long. Trimming removed 6 bases at V and 4 bases at J, with 13 bases between. The CDR3 DNA is TGTGCCAGCAGCTCCCTTAAAGACGGGGCCAACGTCCTGACTTTC. Translating it yields CASSSLKDGANVLTF.

This chain uses TRBV7-2 with TRBJ1-2, with D possibly matching TRBD1 (6 bases). CDR1 and CDR2 from the germline V gene are SGHTA and FQGNSA. V was clipped by 0 bases and J by 4 bases, with 12 bases between them. The CDR3 consists of 15 residues. Written as DNA, the CDR3 is TGTGCCAGCAGCTTAGCGGCGGGGGGCTCCTATGGCTACACCTTC. Its protein is CASSLAAGGSYGYTF.

The CDR3 DNA follows: TGCGCCAGCAGTTATGGACAGGGTGTCTACAATGAGCAGTTCTTC. Amino acid sequence: CASSYGQGVYNEQFF. The chain links TRBV10-1 to TRBJ2-1; TRBD1 matches at 8 bases. This CDR3 contains 15 residues. From germline, CDR1 is WNHNN and CDR2 SYGVQD (reference sequence). Unmatched junction bases numbered 6, after V lost 5 bases and J lost 3 bases.

The V gene is TRBV29-1, the J gene TRBJ2-3; D is possibly TRBD2 (5 bases). The ends were cut back, 7 bases at V and 6 bases at J, with 14 bases in the middle. This CDR3 has 12 amino acids. Germline CDR1 SQVTM, CDR2 ANQGSEA. CDR3 loop: CSDYVPGDTQYF. The CDR3 nucleotides read TGCAGCGACTACGTGCCGGGGGATACGCAGTATTTT.

V and J are TRBV29-1 and TRBJ1-2; a weak D match, TRBD1 (5 bases). CDR3 length: 12 residues. The V and J ends lost 5 bases and 5 bases respectively, with 12 bases between them. In germline, CDR1 is SQVTM, CDR2 ANQGSEA. CDR3 protein: CSVSAGSYGYTF. The CDR3, as DNA: TGCAGCGTTTCGGCAGGGTCATATGGCTACACCTTC.

CDR3 bases: TGTGCCAGCAGCCCACCGACTAGTCCCTACGAGCAGTACTTC. It encodes CASSPPTSPYEQYF. V usage is TRBV11-3 and J usage is TRBJ2-7; tentative D call: TRBD2 (6 bases). Between the trimmed V and J ends, which lost 5 bases and 2 bases, there was a span of 13 bases. The CDR3 has 14 residues. CDR1 is SGHNT, CDR2 YENEEA, per germline.

The CDR3 here is CASSTRQGNTEAFF. CDR3 bases: TGTGCCAGCAGTACCCGACAGGGGAACACTGAAGCTTTCTTT. The chain carries TRBV27 and TRBJ1-1, with 7 positions matching TRBD1. V trimming: 5 bases; J trimming: 1 base; junction bases outside the gene matches: 4. From germline, CDR1 is MNHEY and CDR2 SMNVEV (reference sequence). The CDR3 covers 14 residues.

This clone was counted a single time. The chain links TRBV2 to TRBJ2-1; TRBD2 matches 7 bases. The germline V gene has CDR1 SNHLY and CDR2 FYNNEI. This CDR3 contains 17 residues. Trimming removed 6 bases from V and 7 bases from J; junction bases left unmatched: 18. The CDR3 spells CASRRVAFGRGGNEQFF. The CDR3 DNA reads TGTGCCAGCAGAAGAGTGGCGTTCGGCCGGGGAGGGAATGAGCAGTTCTTC. Filled out from reference TRBV2 and TRBJ2-1, the complete variable domain reads EPEVTQTPSHQVTQMGQEVILRCVPISNHLYFYWYRQILGQKVEFLVSFYNNEISEKSEIFDDQFSVERPDGSNFTLKIRSTKLEDSAMYFCASRRVAFGRGGNEQFFGPGTRLTVL.

The chain employs TRBV7-9 and TRBJ1-1, with 7 positions matching TRBD1. CDR3 size: 12 residues. Germline V gene sequence: CDR1 SEHNR, CDR2 FQNEAQ (reference sequence). Germline trimming cut 4 bases from V and 6 bases from J; bases unmatched to any gene: 2. CDR3: CASSWTGPEAFF. The CDR3, as DNA: TGTGCCAGCAGCTGGACAGGCCCTGAAGCTTTCTTT.

The V gene is TRBV9, the J gene TRBJ2-7; TRBD1 might be the D (5 bases). In germline, CDR1 is SGDLS, CDR2 YYNGEE. V lost 1 base to trimming and J lost 7 bases, with 18 bases between them. This CDR3 has 15 residues. CDR3 sequence: CASSVNSFPRGEQYF. DNA of the CDR3: TGTGCCAGCAGCGTAAATTCGTTCCCAAGGGGAGAGCAGTACTTC.

This clone showed up just once. The DNA for the CDR3 is TGTGCCAGTAGGAGGACTAGCGTGAGCACAGATACGCAGTATTTT. This encodes CASRRTSVSTDTQYF. This chain joins TRBV19 and TRBJ2-3; 9 nucleotides match TRBD2. The trim removed 6 bases at V and 0 bases at J, leaving 4 bases unmatched. Germline-derived CDR1 and CDR2 are LNHDA and SQIVND (reference sequence). This CDR3 spans 15 amino acids.

This rearrangement joins TRBV5-6 to TRBJ2-2; D ambiguous. The V end was cut by 4 bases, the J end by 7 bases, with 11 bases between. CDR1 and CDR2 (germline): SGHDT, YYEEEE. CDR3 length: 13 amino acids. For the CDR3, the DNA is TGTGCCAGCAGCCCATACGTACTCGGGGAGCTGTTTTTT. Its protein product is CASSPYVLGELFF.

The rearrangement joins TRBV4-3 to TRBJ2-1; 8 bases match TRBD1. CDR3 length equals 15 residues. CDR1 is LGHNA, CDR2 YSLEER, per germline. V dropped 0 bases and J dropped 9; count of bases not matched to a gene: 7. CDR3 DNA sequence: TGCGCCAGCAGCCAAGATGGGGCAGGGGGCACTGAGCAGTTCTTC. As protein: CASSQDGAGGTEQFF.

The V call is TRBV19, the J call TRBJ2-1; TRBD2 aligns across 10 bases. The CDR3 runs 15 residues. CDR1 and CDR2 from the germline V gene are LNHDA and SQIVND (reference sequence). The ends lost 7 bases at V and 8 bases at J; junction bases unmatched: 11. Here the CDR3 reads CASTPPGSGGYEQFF. CDR3 in DNA: TGTGCCAGTACCCCGCCGGGTAGCGGGGGGTATGAGCAGTTCTTC. The variable domain in full, completed from reference TRBV19 and TRBJ2-1, reads DGGITQSPKYLFRKEGQNVTLSCEQNLNHDAMYWYRQDPGQGLRLIYYSQIVNDFQKGDIAEGYSVSREKKESFPLTVTSAQKNPTAFYLCASTPPGSGGYEQFFGPGTRLTVL.

This chain joins TRBV10-3 and TRBJ2-3; maybe TRBD1 (6 bases). The CDR3 spans 16 residues. Germline CDR1 and CDR2: ENHRY and SYGVKD. The germline V and J ends were trimmed by 2 bases and 0 bases, with 12 bases remaining between them. In DNA, the CDR3 is TGTGCCATCAGTGAGCCGACACAGGGTAGCACAGATACGCAGTATTTT. It is translated as CAISEPTQGSTDTQYF.

This chain uses TRBV29-1 with TRBJ1-3, with D hard to call. Germline loops: CDR1 SQVTM, CDR2 ANQGSEA. This CDR3 contains 13 residues. V was trimmed by 4 bases and J by 3 bases, leaving 10 bases between them. The CDR3 DNA reads TGCAGCGTTGCATGGGGTTATGGAAACACCATATATTTT. Its translation: CSVAWGYGNTIYF.

The chain links TRBV11-3 to TRBJ1-2; 7 bases are shared with TRBD1. CDR1 and CDR2 from the germline V gene are SGHNT and YENEEA. The CDR3 totals 14 residues. V lost 5 bases and J lost 0; bases outside the gene matches: 3. The CDR3 coding sequence is TGTGCCAGCAGCCAGGGGGGAGCTAACTATGGCTACACCTTC. Translation: CASSQGGANYGYTF.

The genes are TRBV10-3 and TRBJ1-5; 11 nucleotides line up with TRBD1. J was trimmed by 1 base and V by 7 bases; bases with no gene match: 12. The CDR3 is 18 amino acids. Germline V gene lookup returns CDR1 ENHRY and CDR2 SYGVKD. CDR3 bases: TGTGCCATCAAATTCCGGGACAGGGGGATATCGAGCAATCAGCCCCAGCATTTT. It specifies CAIKFRDRGISSNQPQHF.

The CDR3 nucleotides are TGTGCCAGCAGGGAAACGGGCATGAATGAAAAACTGTTTTTT. Translation: CASRETGMNEKLFF. The chain has TRBV7-9 and TRBJ1-4, with D uncertain. This CDR3 is built from 14 residues. V was trimmed by 6 bases and J by 5 bases, leaving 13 bases between them. Germline loops: CDR1 SEHNR, CDR2 FQNEAQ (reference sequence).

The V call is TRBV7-2, the J call TRBJ2-4; the D gene could be TRBD1 or TRBD2 (5 bases each). Per the germline V gene, CDR1 is SGHTA and CDR2 is FQGNSA. Trimming took off 4 bases at V and 6 bases at J, with 10 bases between the two ends. The CDR3 totals 13 residues. The CDR3 DNA follows: TGTGCCAGCAGCTCCGGGGCCCTAAACATTCAGTACTTC. This translates into CASSSGALNIQYF.

The chain combines TRBV25-1 with TRBJ2-7, with TRBD1 identical over 7 bases. Germline V gene lookup returns CDR1 MGHDK and CDR2 SYGVNS. With 8 bases clipped from V and 4 bases from J, the junction kept 5 bases outside the gene matches. The CDR3 is 12 amino acids. CDR3 DNA sequence: TGTGCCAGCGCCAGACAGGGTTACGAGCAGTACTTC. Protein: CASARQGYEQYF.